Listed here are 17 T cell receptor beta chains from one sample, sequenced in a study of OX40 agonist ivuxolimab in advanced cancers. Assay used: immunoSEQ multiplex PCR; TCRdb lists only in-frame clones, some missing. The table lists approximately 67,000 clones, about 93% of them singletons. Specimen: CD4+ or CD8+ T cells sorted from blood, collected in a trial of the OX40 agonist ivuxolimab. These TCRs come from an adult with an advanced solid tumor such as melanoma, head and neck, liver or kidney cancer.

The chain joins TRBV6-5 to TRBJ2-2, with D uncertain. Germline assignment: CDR1 MNHEY and CDR2 SVGAGI. V shed 3 bases and J shed 2 bases, with 13 bases lying between them. CDR3 length equals 16 residues. CDR3 sequence: CASSYPENTNTGELFF. In DNA, the CDR3 is TGTGCCAGCAGTTATCCCGAAAACACAAACACCGGGGAGCTGTTTTTT.

V is TRBV7-9 and J is TRBJ2-7; either TRBD1 or TRBD2 may supply D (5 bases each). The germline gives CDR1 SEHNR, CDR2 FQNEAQ (reference sequence). This CDR3 is built from 14 residues. The V end lost 8 bases, the J end lost 3 bases, and 17 bases lay between the germline ends. This CDR3 reads CASGGFLTDYEQYF. The CDR3 bases are TGTGCCAGCGGGGGTTTTTTAACTGACTACGAGCAGTACTTC.

The chain recombines TRBV10-3 with TRBJ2-1, with D perhaps TRBD2 (6 bases). V lost 6 bases and J 0 bases, leaving 9 bases between the germline ends. This CDR3 region has 14 residues. The germline gives CDR1 ENHRY, CDR2 SYGVKD. The chain's CDR3 is CAIRDGSSYNEQFF. The CDR3 DNA sequence: TGTGCCATCAGAGACGGGAGCTCCTACAATGAGCAGTTCTTC.

The chain recombines TRBV5-1 with TRBJ1-1; D may be TRBD1 (6 bases). V was cut by 0 bases and J by 4 bases, with 16 bases left in between. This CDR3 region has 16 residues. Germline V gene sequence: CDR1 SGHRS, CDR2 YFSETQ. CDR3 sequence reads: CASSLDGGPGGTEAFF. The CDR3 nucleotides read TGCGCCAGCAGCTTGGATGGGGGCCCGGGGGGCACTGAAGCTTTCTTT.

The CDR3 loop reads CASSRWTSAYQETQYF. Written as DNA, the CDR3 is TGTGCCAGTAGTAGGTGGACTAGCGCGTACCAAGAGACCCAGTACTTC. The V and J genes are TRBV19 and TRBJ2-5; 9 bases match TRBD2. The V segment lost 4 bases and the J segment 0 bases; nucleotides outside the gene matches: 6. CDR1 is LNHDA and CDR2 is SQIVND in the germline V gene (reference sequence). The CDR3 length is 16 residues.

The CDR3 spells CASSEAGFVAGEYEQYF. The CDR3 region has the DNA TGTGCCAGCAGTGAAGCGGGCTTTGTAGCGGGAGAATACGAGCAGTACTTC. This sequence joins TRBV6-1 and TRBJ2-7; 9 positions match TRBD2. Germline lookup yields CDR1 MNHNS and CDR2 SASEGT. This CDR3 comprises 17 residues. Trimming took 0 bases from V and 4 from J; bases not matched to a gene: 10.

The genes are TRBV28 and TRBJ1-1; D unresolved. V lost 5 bases and J lost 7, with 14 bases in between. Germline V lookup: CDR1 MDHEN, CDR2 SYDVKM. The CDR3 consists of 13 residues. This CDR3 is CASSPWTGIEAFF. DNA of the CDR3: TGTGCCAGCAGTCCCTGGACGGGGATTGAAGCTTTCTTT. The whole variable domain, filled in from reference TRBV28 and TRBJ1-1, reads DVKVTQSSRYLVKRTGEKVFLECVQDMDHENMFWYRQDPGLGLRLIYFSYDVKMKEKGDIPEGYSVSREKKERFSLILESASTNQTSMYLCASSPWTGIEAFFGQGTRLTVV.

Only one count was recorded for this clone. The chain combines TRBV9 with TRBJ1-1; 9 bases map to TRBD1. J lost 4 bases, V lost 2 bases, and 9 bases had no gene match. This CDR3 is built from 16 residues. Germline lookup yields CDR1 SGDLS and CDR2 YYNGEE. The CDR3 region has the DNA TGTGCCAGCAGCGTTCATGGGACAGGGTCAAGCACTGAAGCTTTCTTT. Translated, it gives CASSVHGTGSSTEAFF.

The chain links TRBV4-3 to TRBJ2-2; TRBD1 might be the D (7 bases). Trimming shortened V by 4 bases and J by 5 bases, and 17 bases separated the two germline ends. The germline V gene has CDR1 LGHNA and CDR2 YSLEER. CDR3 length: 16 amino acids. As DNA, the CDR3 is TGCGCCAGCAGCCCAGGGGGGATATTAACGACCGGGGAGCTGTTTTTT. Its protein product is CASSPGGILTTGELFF.

This chain uses TRBV6-5 with TRBJ2-3; no firm D call. The CDR3 length is 14 residues. Trimming removed 8 bases from V and 2 bases from J, with 14 bases in between. CDR1 is MNHEY, CDR2 SVGAGI, per germline. The CDR3 loop is CASQDGVLTDTQYF. CDR3 DNA: TGTGCCAGCCAAGATGGGGTACTCACAGATACGCAGTATTTT.

The rearrangement links TRBV7-2 to TRBJ1-1; 8 bases match TRBD1. In germline, CDR1 is SGHTA, CDR2 FQGNSA. The trim removed 2 bases at V and 4 bases at J, leaving 9 bases unmatched. The CDR3 runs 16 residues. The CDR3 sequence is CASSLPTDRVVTEAFF. In DNA, the CDR3 is TGTGCCAGCAGCTTACCGACGGACAGGGTCGTCACTGAAGCTTTCTTT.

The rearrangement joins TRBV27 to TRBJ2-1; D is perhaps TRBD2 (5 bases). The CDR3 is 15 amino acids. V dropped 6 bases and J dropped 4 bases, with 16 bases sitting between them. The germline V gene encodes CDR1 MNHEY and CDR2 SMNVEV (reference sequence). CDR3 coding DNA: TGTGCCAGCAGCCTGGGTGCCTCGGGGTACAATGAGCAGTTCTTC. It encodes CASSLGASGYNEQFF.

V and J are TRBV2 and TRBJ2-1; D not resolved. The ends were cut back, 6 bases at V and 5 bases at J, with 5 bases in the middle. Germline V gene lookup returns CDR1 SNHLY and CDR2 FYNNEI. This CDR3 spans 11 amino acids. The CDR3: CASSSNNEQFF. The CDR3 DNA reads as TGTGCCAGCAGCTCGAACAATGAGCAGTTCTTC.

To note about this clone: In the same sample, other DNA sequences code for this CDR3. This chain connects TRBV27 to TRBJ2-7, with D perhaps TRBD2 (5 bases). Germline lookup yields CDR1 MNHEY and CDR2 SMNVEV (reference sequence). The CDR3 runs to 14 residues. V shed 5 bases and J shed 1 base, with 12 bases lying between them. The CDR3 loop reads CASSLTRGSYEQYF. CDR3 bases: TGTGCCAGCAGTCTCACCCGGGGTTCCTACGAGCAGTACTTC.

The gene calls are TRBV9 and TRBJ2-3; the D is unclear. Looked up from germline, CDR1 is SGDLS and CDR2 is YYNGEE. The CDR3 extends over 16 amino acids. With 0 bases removed from V and 2 bases from J, the gap between germline ends came to 13 bases. Here the CDR3 reads CASSVGIGGLTDTQYF. The CDR3 DNA reads as TGTGCCAGCAGCGTAGGAATTGGTGGCCTCACAGATACGCAGTATTTT.

This clone is labeled medium-sized (0.01 to 0.1%). The chain links TRBV6-5 to TRBJ2-1; the match to TRBD2 covers 8 bases. There are 15 residues in the CDR3. Looked up from germline, CDR1 is MNHEY and CDR2 is SVGAGI. Trimming at V came to 4 bases and at J to 8 bases, leaving 10 bases not matched to a gene. CDR3 nucleotide sequence: TGTGCCAGCAGTTTCCGAGCGGGAGCGGGCGATGAGCAGTTCTTC. It is translated as CASSFRAGAGDEQFF.

Only a few counts were recorded for this clone. This rearrangement joins TRBV7-9 to TRBJ1-6, with TRBD1 as a possible D gene (5 bases). This CDR3 comprises 13 residues. V lost 1 base, J lost 10 bases, and 8 bases lay in between. Germline CDR1 SEHNR, CDR2 FQNEAQ (reference sequence). The CDR3 DNA reads TGTGCCAGCAGCTTAGGGGGCATCTCACCCCTCCACTTT. Amino acids: CASSLGGISPLHF.